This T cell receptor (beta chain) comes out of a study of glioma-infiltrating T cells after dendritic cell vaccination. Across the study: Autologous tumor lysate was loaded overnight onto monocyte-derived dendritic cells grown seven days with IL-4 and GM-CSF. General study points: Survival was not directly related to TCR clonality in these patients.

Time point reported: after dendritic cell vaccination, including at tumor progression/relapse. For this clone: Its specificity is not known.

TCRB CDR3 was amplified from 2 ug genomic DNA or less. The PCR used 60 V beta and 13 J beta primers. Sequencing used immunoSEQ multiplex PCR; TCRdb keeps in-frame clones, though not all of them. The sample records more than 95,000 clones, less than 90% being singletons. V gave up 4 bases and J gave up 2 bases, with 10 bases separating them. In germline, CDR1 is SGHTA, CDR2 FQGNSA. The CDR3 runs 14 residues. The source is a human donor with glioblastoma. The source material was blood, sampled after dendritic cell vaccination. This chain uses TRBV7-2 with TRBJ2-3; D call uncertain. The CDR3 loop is CASSSLTITDTQYF. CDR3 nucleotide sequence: TGTGCCAGCAGCTCCTTAACTATCACAGATACGCAGTATTTT.